Reported below is one T cell receptor beta chain. The entry originates in a study of control samples from healthy donors and cancer patients. Generated by immunoSEQ multiplex PCR, the TCRdb table keeps only in-frame clones and is missing some. The table lists around 130,000 clones, 85% to 90% of them singletons. This clonotype originated in a man between 50 and 59 years old with head and neck cancer. Input material: PBMCs.

CDR3 DNA sequence: TGTGCCAGTAGTATTTTACGGGGGTACAATGAGCAGTTCTTC. It is translated as CASSILRGYNEQFF. V and J are TRBV19 and TRBJ2-1, with a possible D match to TRBD2 (6 bases). From germline, CDR1 is LNHDA and CDR2 SQIVND (reference sequence). V lost 3 bases, J lost 4 bases, and 10 bases lay in between. The CDR3 is 14 residues long.